This T cell receptor beta chain is from a study of neurological immune-mediated disorders. Study-wide results and caveats: On phylogenetic grouping, the repertoires of 18 of 34 multiple sclerosis patients fell within one related-CDR3 cluster, constituting a possible signature.

Using its own MiXCR run on the 5' RACE reads, TCRdb lists one record per CDR3 protein. The sample has 65,000 to 75,000 distinct CDR3 sequences; roughly 4.9% are singletons. This clonotype was seen many times. No antigen is known for it. The unsorted libraries had their origin in 2 million PBMCs stored at -80 C. Germline CDR1 reads DFQATT; CDR2 reads SNEGSKA (reference sequence). The CDR3 length is 13 residues. V lost 3 bases to trimming and J lost 7 bases; unmatched junction nucleotides: 3. The genes are TRBV20-1 and TRBJ1-6, with 7 bases aligning to TRBD1. Sequenced material: PBMCs. The sequence was collected from a human donor with multiple sclerosis. The donor label of this sample is uncertain. In DNA form, the CDR3 reads TGCAGTGCTAGCGTCAGGGGGAATTCACCCCTCCACTTT. Its protein product is CSASVRGNSPLHF.